Presented here are 19 T cell receptor beta chains from one specimen sequenced in a study of regulatory T cells in long-lasting Graves disease. Arm-PCR of CDR3 regions and iRepertoire HTBI primers were the basis on which TCR beta libraries were built. TCRdb independently ran MiXCR on the multiplex PCR reads; one entry per CDR3 protein. Of about 430,000 distinct CDR3 sequences in the sample, roughly a fifth are singletons; the top ten hold approximately 14%. Time point specified: persistent/refractory GD, antithyroid drugs over 5 years with positive TRAb. Extracted PBMC RNA gave rise to the TCR library. Source: peripheral blood mononuclear cells (PBMCs), taken when the disease was refractory, from a patient treated with antithyroid drugs. The receptors stem from a female donor with Graves disease.

Many counts were recorded for this clonotype. V usage is TRBV12-3 or TRBV12-4 and J usage is TRBJ1-1; D uncertain. V lost 6 bases, J lost 10 bases, and 12 bases lay in between. The CDR3 runs to 11 residues. The CDR3 region has the DNA TGTGCCAGCAGCCGGGCAAACGGAGCTTTCTTT. This encodes CASSRANGAFF.

V gene TRBV18 combines with J gene TRBJ2-7; 11 positions agree with TRBD2. Germline lookup yields CDR1 KGHSH and CDR2 LQKENI. This CDR3 has 14 amino acids. Germline trimming cut 4 bases from V and 1 base from J; bases unmatched to any gene: 0. CDR3 in amino acids: CASSRLAGSYEQYF. Written as DNA, the CDR3 is TGTGCCAGCTCACGACTAGCGGGATCCTACGAGCAGTACTTC.

This clonotype was seen at least ten times. The chain carries TRBV15 and TRBJ2-6; D uncertain. Germline-derived CDR1 and CDR2 are LNHNV and YYDKDF (reference sequence). The germline V and J ends were trimmed by 0 bases and 4 bases, with 10 bases remaining between them. This CDR3 contains 16 residues. CDR3 DNA: TGTGCCACCAGCAGAGATTTGGGGTACGGGGCCAACGTCCTGACTTTC. It translates to CATSRDLGYGANVLTF.

In the case of this clonotype: A much larger clone sits a single nucleotide away, making a read error possible. The chain recombines TRBV7-2 with TRBJ2-2, with 7 bases that match TRBD2. Germline lookup yields CDR1 SGHTA and CDR2 FQGNSA. This CDR3 region has 17 residues. The CDR3 DNA reads as TGTGTCAGCAGCTCTAAGGGGCTAGCGGAGATCACCGGGGAGCTGTTTTTT. Translation gives CVSSSKGLAEITGELFF.

This clonotype appeared a few times. The chain joins TRBV28 to TRBJ2-3; D possibly uses TRBD1 or TRBD2 (5 bases each). The CDR3 consists of 17 residues. Germline CDR1 is MDHEN and CDR2 is SYDVKM. V lost 3 bases to trimming and J lost 3 bases, with 19 bases between them. Here the CDR3 reads CASSFPRGRRRTDTQYF. Here the CDR3 DNA reads TGTGCCAGCAGTTTCCCCCGGGGCAGGAGAAGGACAGATACGCAGTATTTT.

This sequence joins TRBV13 and TRBJ1-3; D gene unclear. CDR1 and CDR2 (germline): PRHDT, FYEKMQ (reference sequence). The V end lost 2 bases, the J end lost 4 bases, and 12 bases lay between the germline ends. This CDR3 is 15 amino acids long. The CDR3 DNA follows: TGTGCCAGCAGCTTATCCGCCACCAGGGGAAACACCATATATTTT. Protein sequence: CASSLSATRGNTIYF.

The chain recombines TRBV5-4 with TRBJ2-7, with 8 bases matching TRBD2. The length of the CDR3 is 16 residues. V dropped 3 bases and J dropped 3; count of bases not matched to a gene: 11. Germline lookup yields CDR1 SGHNT and CDR2 YYREEE (reference sequence). The CDR3 here is CASSSSTSAAGYEQYF. The CDR3 bases are TGTGCCAGCAGCTCGTCGACTAGCGCCGCTGGCTACGAGCAGTACTTC.

This chain links TRBV19 with TRBJ1-5, with D possibly being TRBD1 (6 bases). V lost 8 bases and J 3 bases, leaving 14 bases between the germline ends. In germline, CDR1 is LNHDA, CDR2 SQIVND (reference sequence). The CDR3 is 14 residues long. The CDR3, as DNA: TGTGCCAGTGGTACAGGGCGCTCCAATCAGCCCCAGCATTTT. The encoded protein is CASGTGRSNQPQHF.

This chain links TRBV29-1 with TRBJ1-5, with D tentatively TRBD1 (6 bases). Germline CDR1 and CDR2: SQVTM and ANQGSEA. This CDR3 is built from 13 residues. Trimming left V 4 bases short and J 3 bases short, with 10 bases between. The CDR3 nucleotides are TGCAGCGTTGTGGGGGGGCTCAATCAGCCCCAGCATTTT. This encodes CSVVGGLNQPQHF.

V usage is TRBV4-1 and J usage is TRBJ2-7; TRBD1 aligns across 7 bases. With V trimmed by 4 bases and J by 2 bases, 8 bases remained unmatched. The germline gives CDR1 MGHRA, CDR2 YSYEKL. This CDR3 contains 15 residues. As DNA, the CDR3 is TGCGCCAGCAGCCGAGGCGGGCAGGGGGCCTACGAGCAGTACTTC. Translating gives CASSRGGQGAYEQYF.

The chain uses TRBV2 and TRBJ2-1; possibly TRBD2 for D (5 bases). The CDR3 extends over 13 amino acids. Germline V lookup: CDR1 SNHLY, CDR2 FYNNEI. The ends were cut back, 6 bases at V and 5 bases at J, with 11 bases in the middle. The CDR3 protein is CASSLLTNNEQFF. The CDR3 DNA follows: TGTGCCAGCAGCTTATTGACTAACAATGAGCAGTTCTTC.

Many counts were recorded for this clonotype. The chain couples TRBV19 to TRBJ2-7, with TRBD2 matching over 11 bases. V shed 6 bases and J 2 bases; nucleotides not matched to a gene: 3. Germline V gene data show CDR1 as LNHDA and CDR2 as SQIVND (reference sequence). This CDR3 region has 14 residues. The CDR3 region is CASRTSGTTYEQYF. CDR3 bases: TGTGCCAGTAGGACTAGCGGGACCACCTACGAGCAGTACTTC.

In its sample, this clonotype was seen a few times. The chain employs TRBV7-3 and TRBJ1-1; 7 bases fit TRBD1. The CDR3 is 13 residues long. Per germline, CDR1 SGHTA and CDR2 FQGTGA. With V trimmed by 7 bases and J by 1 base, 3 bases remained unmatched. CDR3 in amino acids: CASKGAKNTEAFF. Written as DNA, the CDR3 is TGTGCCAGCAAGGGGGCAAAGAACACTGAAGCTTTCTTT. The complete variable domain, with remaining parts taken from reference TRBV7-3 and TRBJ1-1, reads GAGVSQTPSNKVTEKGKYVELRCDPISGHTALYWYRQSLGQGPEFLIYFQGTGAADDSGLPNDRFFAVRPEGSVSTLKIQRTERGDSAVYLCASKGAKNTEAFFGQGTRLTVV.

This clonotype was detected many times. The chain recombines TRBV9 with TRBJ1-5, with D perhaps TRBD1 (6 bases). Trimming took off 3 bases at V and 9 bases at J, with 19 bases between the two ends. The CDR3 has 15 residues. Germline CDR1 and CDR2: SGDLS and YYNGEE. In DNA form, the CDR3 reads TGTGCCAGCAGCGCAACAGGGCTTGAGGATTGGCCCCAGCATTTT. It is translated as CASSATGLEDWPQHF.

In its sample, this clonotype was seen a few times. This chain connects TRBV5-8 to TRBJ2-2; 8 bases fit TRBD1. V trimming: 0 bases; J trimming: 5 bases; junction bases outside the gene matches: 3. This CDR3 has 15 amino acids. Germline V lookup: CDR1 SGHTS, CDR2 YDEGEE. This CDR3 is CASSLDRGETGELFF. The CDR3 nucleotides read TGTGCCAGCAGCTTGGACAGGGGGGAAACCGGGGAGCTGTTTTTT.

The gene calls are TRBV3-1 and TRBJ2-7, with D unclear. This CDR3 is 12 amino acids long. The ends were cut back, 0 bases at V and 7 bases at J, with 7 bases in the middle. CDR1 and CDR2 (germline): LGHDT, YNNKEL (reference sequence). The chain's CDR3 is CASSQEGQEQYF. The CDR3 coding sequence is TGTGCCAGCAGCCAAGAAGGTCAGGAGCAGTACTTC.

The table lists this clonotype with many counts. This chain joins TRBV27 and TRBJ1-4; 10 bases are a match to TRBD1. CDR3 size: 13 residues. Germline trimming cut 6 bases from V and 7 bases from J; bases unmatched to any gene: 2. CDR1 is MNHEY and CDR2 is SMNVEV in the germline V gene (reference sequence). CDR3 in amino acids: CASRGQGTEKLFF. CDR3 in DNA: TGTGCCAGCAGGGGACAGGGGACTGAAAAACTGTTTTTT.

This clonotype was counted only a few times. The V call is TRBV25-1, the J call TRBJ1-1, with 9 nucleotides matching TRBD1. The CDR3 runs 14 residues. Per the germline V gene, CDR1 is MGHDK and CDR2 is SYGVNS. With V trimmed by 4 bases and J by 3 bases, 3 bases remained unmatched. The CDR3 is CASSVGQGYTEAFF. CDR3 DNA sequence: TGTGCCAGCAGTGTCGGACAGGGGTACACTGAAGCTTTCTTT. The full variable domain, with the rest looked up from reference TRBV25-1 and TRBJ1-1, is EADIYQTPRYLVIGTGKKITLECSQTMGHDKMYWYQQDPGMELHLIHYSYGVNSTEKGDLSSESTVSRIRTEHFPLTLESARPSHTSQYLCASSVGQGYTEAFFGQGTRLTVV.

This clonotype was detected many times. J is TRBJ1-5 and V is TRBV28; D possibly corresponds to TRBD1 (5 bases). Trimming removed 7 bases from V and 4 bases from J, with 17 bases in between. Germline-derived CDR1 and CDR2 are MDHEN and SYDVKM. The CDR3 is made up of 15 amino acids. CDR3 coding DNA: TGTGCCAGCAATTTGGCCATAAAGGGGAATCAGCCCCAGCATTTT. It yields the protein CASNLAIKGNQPQHF.